This T cell receptor (beta chain) comes out of a study of blood T cell repertoires in COVID-19. Overall study context: Acute-phase and convalescent COVID-19 samples originated in the United States, Italy and Spain. The cDNA or gDNA used as material had been derived from T cells, B-cell-depleted T cells, or PBMCs.

Per the original data handling: Estimated nucleated cell counts came from reference gene primer amplification. Using immunoSEQ multiplex PCR, the repertoire was profiled, and TCRdb retains in-frame clones only, with some absent. The DNA was the basis for D and trimming; V, J and clone size are from that table. The table lists roughly 150,000 clones, roughly 80% of them singletons. Germline V gene lookup returns CDR1 MNHNS and CDR2 SASEGT. This CDR3 has 13 amino acids. V lost 4 bases, J lost 1 base, and 6 bases lay in between. Material: peripheral blood. The sequence came from an elderly woman with acute or convalescent COVID-19. V gene TRBV6-1 combines with J gene TRBJ2-3; D remains unclear. The CDR3: CASSAPGTDTQYF. In nucleotides, the CDR3 is TGTGCCAGCAGTGCCCCCGGCACAGATACGCAGTATTTT.